This T cell receptor (gamma chain) was sequenced for a study of gamma-delta chains in newborns, infants, children. Study-level background: Microbial exposure reportedly drives polyclonal innate γδ T cell expansion after birth.

TCRdb redid the clone calls on the reads with CATT. The sample holds around 2,700 gamma-chain clones, 43% seen once. CDR3 length equals 13 residues. The clonotype originates from a child who was a newborn, infant or young child, either healthy, febrile or measles-vaccinated (not recorded which). The V gene is uncalled and the J gene is TRGJ1 or TRGJ2. Input material: blood. CDR3 sequence: CATLDRRSYKKLF. The CDR3 nucleotides read TGTGCCACCTTGGACAGGCGCTCTTATAAGAAACTCTTT.